This TCR beta chain was identified during a study of regulatory T cells in long-lasting Graves disease. Trimming cost V 6 bases and J 5 bases; bases outside gene matches: 5. The CDR3 has 13 amino acids. Germline lookup yields CDR1 SNHLY and CDR2 FYNNEI. Time point denoted: newly diagnosed GD, antithyroid drugs for less than 3 months. PBMC-derived RNA was used for the TCR library. Arm-PCR of CDR3 regions with iRepertoire HTBI primers generated TCR beta libraries. TCRdb analysed the multiplex PCR reads with MiXCR anew, one entry per CDR3 protein. The sample comprises 400,000 to 500,000 distinct CDR3 sequences, about a sixth of which are singletons, and about 10% rests with the top ten. This clonotype was found many times. This sample was also put to use in a study of T cells in Graves' hyperthyroidism and ophthalmopathy.

The sample in question was peripheral blood mononuclear cells (PBMCs), obtained at new diagnosis, from a patient treated with antithyroid drugs. The V call is TRBV2, the J call TRBJ2-5; TRBD1 matches at 8 bases. The TCR was taken from a woman aged 25-40 years with Graves disease. CDR3 region: CASRRTGRETQYF. The CDR3 DNA reads TGTGCCAGCAGGAGGACAGGGCGGGAGACCCAGTACTTC.